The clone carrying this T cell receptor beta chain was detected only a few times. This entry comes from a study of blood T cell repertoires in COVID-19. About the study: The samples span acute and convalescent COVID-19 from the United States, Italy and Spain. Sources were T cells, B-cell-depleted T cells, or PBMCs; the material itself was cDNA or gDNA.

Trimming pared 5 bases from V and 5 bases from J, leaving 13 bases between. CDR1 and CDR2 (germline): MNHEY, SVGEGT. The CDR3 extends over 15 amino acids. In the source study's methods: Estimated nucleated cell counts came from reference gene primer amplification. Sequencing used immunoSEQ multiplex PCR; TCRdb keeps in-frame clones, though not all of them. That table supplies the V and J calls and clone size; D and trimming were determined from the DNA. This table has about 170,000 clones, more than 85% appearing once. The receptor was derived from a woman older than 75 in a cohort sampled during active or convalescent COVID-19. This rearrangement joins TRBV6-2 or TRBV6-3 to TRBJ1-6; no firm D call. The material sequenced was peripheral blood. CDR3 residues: CASSRDGANNSPLHF. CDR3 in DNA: TGTGCCAGCAGTCGCGACGGAGCAAATAATTCACCCCTCCACTTT.